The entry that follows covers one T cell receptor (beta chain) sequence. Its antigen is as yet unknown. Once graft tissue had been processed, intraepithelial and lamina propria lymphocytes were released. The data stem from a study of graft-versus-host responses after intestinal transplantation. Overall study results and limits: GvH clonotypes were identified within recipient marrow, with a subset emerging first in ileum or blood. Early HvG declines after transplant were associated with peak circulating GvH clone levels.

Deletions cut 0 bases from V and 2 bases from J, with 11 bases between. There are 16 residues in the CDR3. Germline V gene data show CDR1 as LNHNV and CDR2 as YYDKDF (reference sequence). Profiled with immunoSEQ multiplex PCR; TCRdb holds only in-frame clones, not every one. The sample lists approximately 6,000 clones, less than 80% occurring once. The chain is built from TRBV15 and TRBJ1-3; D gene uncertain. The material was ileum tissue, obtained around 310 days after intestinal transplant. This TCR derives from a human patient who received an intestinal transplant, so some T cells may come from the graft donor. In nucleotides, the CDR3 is TGTGCCACCAGCAGAGAATTGAGGGTGGCTGGAAACACCATATATTTT. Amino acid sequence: CATSRELRVAGNTIYF.